What follows describes a single T cell receptor beta chain. The sample comes from a study of blood T cell repertoires in COVID-19. Overall study: Spain, Italy and the United States supplied samples that represented acute and convalescent COVID-19. The cDNA or gDNA used as material had been derived from T cells, B-cell-depleted T cells, or PBMCs.

Original methodology: Amplifying reference gene primers gave estimates of nucleated cell counts. Clones were sequenced by immunoSEQ multiplex PCR, and TCRdb holds only the in-frame ones, with some missing. The V and J calls and the clone size are those of that table, but D and trimming were determined from the DNA. The table shows 55,000 to 80,000 clones, with over 70% occurring only once. Germline assignment: CDR1 KGHSH and CDR2 LQKENI. The CDR3 spans 15 residues. With 3 bases removed from V and 4 bases from J, the gap between germline ends came to 12 bases. This chain joins TRBV18 and TRBJ2-2; perhaps TRBD1 as D (5 bases). What was sequenced was peripheral blood. The sequence was obtained from a human donor in a cohort sampled during active COVID-19. In nucleotides, the CDR3 is TGTGCCAGCTCACCCGACAGTAGTTCCACCGGGGAGCTGTTTTTT. It translates to CASSPDSSSTGELFF.